This T cell receptor (beta chain) is drawn from a study of blood T cells in healthy people across ages. Study-level findings and limits: A roughly linear age-dependent decrease characterized TCR beta diversity per million T cells.

Then a second PCR, running roughly 7 to 11 cycles, was carried out with a sample-barcoded 5' primer and a J-beta primer mix. TCRdb re-called the 5' RACE reads through MiXCR, storing one row per CDR3 protein. The data hold approximately 1,100,000 distinct CDR3 sequences, with 35% to 50% observed a single time. As to this clonotype: As yet, its antigen is unknown.

Germline CDR1 reads SGHDT; CDR2 reads YYEEEE. CDR3 size: 16 residues. J was trimmed by 1 base and V by 4 bases; bases with no gene match: 8. The V and J genes are TRBV5-6 and TRBJ2-3, with 8 nucleotides matching TRBD1. The sequenced sample was blood. This TCR was recovered from an older woman in good health. The CDR3 region is CASSPLGTGRTDTQYF. CDR3 DNA sequence: TGTGCCAGCAGCCCTCTCGGGACAGGACGCACAGATACGCAGTATTTT.